This record looks at one T cell receptor (beta chain) sequence and its context. These data originate in a study of blood T cell repertoires in COVID-19. Across the whole study: Spain, Italy and the United States supplied samples that represented acute and convalescent COVID-19. T cells, B-cell-depleted T cells, or PBMCs supplied cDNA or gDNA.

The V gene end was trimmed by 9 bases and the J gene end by 2 bases; junction bases not matched to a gene: 7. CDR3 length: 16 residues. Germline V gene lookup returns CDR1 KGHDR and CDR2 SFDVKD. Original analysis: Nucleated cell number was recorded as an estimate derived from reference gene primer amplification. This table comes from immunoSEQ multiplex PCR, and its TCRdb copy is limited to in-frame clones, with some not included. For V, J and clone size, that table is used; D and trimming come from the DNA. Among around 130,000 clones, roughly nine tenths were seen once, and the ten largest hold 25% to 30%.

The sequence was collected from a man in his 70s with active or convalescent COVID-19. The chain is built from TRBV24-1 and TRBJ2-1; 12 bases map to TRBD2. Sample: peripheral blood. CDR3 amino acids: CATCRLAGVTYNEQFF. CDR3 nucleotides: TGTGCCACCTGCAGACTAGCGGGAGTAACCTACAATGAGCAGTTCTTC.